This is a list of T cell receptor beta chains from one sample in a study of T cell changes during pregnancy in multiple sclerosis. Produced via immunoSEQ multiplex PCR; TCRdb's table is partial and in-frame only. The data show 84,000 or so clones, approximately 94% seen once. Sequenced material: peripheral blood, taken in the third trimester of pregnancy. The receptors come from a female donor with multiple sclerosis, enrolled in a pregnancy study. The CDR3 runs from the conserved cysteine through the conserved F or W. The D gene is left open where the match is weak. The size field is filled for only some rows; it gives once, few, many or a size class.

NA TRBD1 TRBJ1-3 TRBV27 13 CASRQGGGNTIYF TGTGCCAGTAGACAGGGAGGAGGAAACACCATATATTTT
NA TRBD1 TRBJ1-6 TRBV18 15 CASSPGGPYNSPLHF TGTGCCAGCTCGCCAGGGGGCCCCTATAATTCACCCCTCCACTTT
NA NA TRBJ2-1 TRBV4-1 16 CASSQVAADSYNEQFF TGCGCCAGCAGCCAAGTAGCAGCGGACTCCTACAATGAGCAGTTCTTC
NA NA TRBJ1-5 TRBV21-1 15 CASSKVGVGNQPQHF NA
NA TRBD1 TRBJ2-1 TRBV5-8 13 CASSLRGRDEQFF TGTGCCAGCAGCTTGAGGGGGCGGGATGAGCAGTTCTTC
NA TRBD1 TRBJ1-6 TRBV6-6 14 CASSPGTGGSPLHF TGTGCCAGCAGCCCCGGGACAGGGGGATCACCCCTCCACTTT
few NA TRBJ1-2 TRBV4-1 15 CASSQGRQGYYGYTF TGCGCCAGCAGCCAAGGAAGGCAGGGGTACTATGGCTACACCTTC
once NA TRBJ2-5 TRBV10-3 13 CATEAGLQETQYF TGTGCCACCGAGGCGGGGCTTCAAGAGACCCAGTACTTC
once NA TRBJ2-7 TRBV10-3 12 CAIHSQGSEQYF TGTGCCATCCATTCTCAGGGGAGCGAGCAGTACTTC
NA NA TRBJ1-2 TRBV2 14 CASRIQGIVYGYTF TGTGCCAGCAGAATACAGGGTATTGTCTATGGCTACACCTTC
NA NA TRBJ2-4 TRBV9 14 CASSVPDSKNIQYF TGTGCCAGCAGCGTACCAGACAGCAAAAACATTCAGTACTTC
NA NA TRBJ1-5 TRBV5-1 15 CASSLVPGGNQPQHF TGCGCCAGCAGCTTGGTTCCAGGGGGCAATCAGCCCCAGCATTTT
NA NA TRBJ2-7 TRBV2 15 CASSVAGSLSYEQYF TGTGCCAGCAGTGTCGCGGGTAGCCTCTCCTACGAGCAGTACTTC
NA TRBD1 TRBJ1-2 TRBV29-1 14 CSVEAPGTGGGYTF TGCAGCGTTGAAGCCCCCGGGACAGGGGGCGGCTACACCTTC
NA NA TRBJ1-2 TRBV10-3 15 CAISPDRYLGDGYTF TGTGCCATCAGTCCCGACAGATACCTCGGAGATGGCTACACCTTC
NA NA TRBJ2-7 TRBV9 14 CASSPGGVINEQYF TGTGCCAGCAGCCCCGGTGGAGTTATTAACGAGCAGTACTTC
NA TRBD2 TRBJ2-5 TRBV5-4 16 CASSWGRLAEQETQYF TGTGCCAGCAGCTGGGGTCGACTAGCGGAGCAAGAGACCCAGTACTTC
once NA TRBJ1-6 TRBV6-5 14 CASSYYGGTSPLHF TGTGCCAGCAGTTACTACGGGGGGACATCACCCCTCCACTTT
NA TRBD2 TRBJ2-7 TRBV6-6 13 CASSSWEGEEQYF TGTGCCAGCAGCTCCTGGGAGGGCGAAGAGCAGTACTTC
NA NA TRBJ2-6 TRBV13 16 CASSSYEGDGANVLTF TGTGCCAGCAGCTCCTACGAGGGCGATGGGGCCAACGTCCTGACTTTC
NA TRBD2 TRBJ2-5 TRBV14 15 CASSLVAGGWETQYF TGTGCCAGCAGCCTGGTGGCGGGGGGCTGGGAGACCCAGTACTTC
NA NA TRBJ1-4 TRBV5-1 18 CASSLSMTGRATNEKLFF TGCGCCAGCAGCTTGTCGATGACAGGCAGGGCAACTAATGAAAAACTGTTTTTT
NA TRBD2 TRBJ2-1 TRBV2 15 CASRATSGAYNEQFF TGTGCCAGCAGGGCGACTAGCGGGGCCTACAATGAGCAGTTCTTC